The rows below give T cell receptor beta chains drawn from one sample of a study of OX40 agonist ivuxolimab in advanced cancers. The method was immunoSEQ multiplex PCR; TCRdb's version includes in-frame clones alone and lacks a portion of them. The table lists more than 65,000 clones, 78% of them singletons. The sequencing here drew on CD4+ or CD8+ T cells sorted from blood, taken in a trial of the OX40 agonist ivuxolimab. Every receptor here comes from an adult with an advanced solid tumor such as melanoma, head and neck, liver or kidney cancer. Both conserved end residues are part of each CDR3. D genes are given only for firm matches. The listing skips clone size in some rows; elsewhere it reads once, few, many or a size class.

CASSPPGTNEKLFF,TGTGCCAGCTCCCCCCCGGGGACTAATGAAAAACTGTTTTTT,-,-,TRBJ1-4,TRBV25-1
CASSQDRVNYGYTF,TGTGCCAGCAGCCAAGACAGGGTTAACTATGGCTACACCTTC,-,TRBD1,TRBJ1-2,TRBV6-1
CASGQGNTEAFF,TGTGCCTCCGGGCAGGGAAACACTGAAGCTTTCTTT,few,-,TRBJ1-1,TRBV9
CASSLPSGGDQETQYF,TGCGCCAGCAGCTTGCCTAGCGGGGGGGACCAAGAGACCCAGTACTTC,-,TRBD2,TRBJ2-5,TRBV5-1
CSVPEQGAFYGYTF,TGCAGCGTTCCCGAACAGGGGGCTTTCTATGGCTACACCTTC,-,TRBD1,TRBJ1-2,TRBV29-1
CASRPSGRPREQYF,TGTGCCAGCAGACCCTCGGGACGCCCGAGGGAGCAGTACTTC,-,-,TRBJ2-7,TRBV21-1
CASSPTETNTEAFF,TGTGCCAGCTCACCGACAGAGACGAACACTGAAGCTTTCTTT,few,-,TRBJ1-1,TRBV18
CASSRSGRAQEQYF,TGTGCCAGTAGTCGTAGCGGGAGGGCTCAGGAGCAGTACTTC,-,TRBD2,TRBJ2-7,TRBV19
CASSQQSRGYGYTF,TGTGCCAGCAGCCAACAAAGCAGGGGCTATGGCTACACCTTC,-,-,TRBJ1-2,TRBV11-2
CASSRDLSSGNTIYF,TGCGCCAGCAGCCGGGACTTGAGCTCTGGAAACACCATATATTTT,-,-,TRBJ1-3,TRBV5-1
CASRVGGGARGYTF,TGTGCCAGCCGCGTCGGAGGGGGGGCGCGGGGCTACACCTTC,-,-,TRBJ1-2,TRBV9
CASSRGYEQYF,TGCGCCAGCAGCCGCGGGTACGAGCAGTACTTC,-,-,TRBJ2-7,TRBV4-3
CASSPYGQGRIATNEKLFF,TGTGCCAGCTCACCCTACGGACAGGGGAGAATAGCAACTAATGAAAAACTGTTTTTT,-,TRBD1,TRBJ1-4,TRBV18
CASSSGHQLGNEKLFF,TGTGCCAGCAGCTCGGGACATCAATTGGGGAATGAAAAACTGTTTTTT,-,-,TRBJ1-4,TRBV7-3
CASSSGQGPANEKLFF,TGTGCCAGCAGCTCAGGACAGGGGCCAGCTAATGAAAAACTGTTTTTT,-,TRBD1,TRBJ1-4,TRBV7-2
CASSIPWTANYGYTF,TGTGCCAGTAGTATACCCTGGACTGCGAACTATGGCTACACCTTC,-,-,TRBJ1-2,TRBV19
CASSLDWVGGGYEQYF,TGTGCCAGCAGCTTAGATTGGGTGGGAGGGGGCTACGAGCAGTACTTC,few,-,TRBJ2-7,TRBV11-2
CSVGGARGTNTEAFF,TGCAGCGTTGGAGGGGCCCGGGGAACCAACACTGAAGCTTTCTTT,once,-,TRBJ1-1,TRBV29-1
CASSPGTGWTEAFF,TGTGCCAGCAGCCCCGGGACAGGGTGGACTGAAGCTTTCTTT,-,TRBD1,TRBJ1-1,TRBV6-1
CASSRGLAASTDTQYF,TGTGCCAGCAGCCGCGGACTAGCGGCTAGCACAGATACGCAGTATTTT,-,TRBD2,TRBJ2-3,TRBV5-4
CASSPEEKLFF,TGTGCCAGCAGTCCCGAGGAAAAACTGTTTTTT,few,-,TRBJ1-4,TRBV6-6
CASSTLTGGLQTQYF,TGTGCCAGCAGCACCTTGACAGGGGGTCTACAGACCCAGTACTTC,many,TRBD1,TRBJ2-5,TRBV11-2
CASSSTRWNTEAFF,TGTGCCAGCAGCTCCACAAGGTGGAACACTGAAGCTTTCTTT,-,-,TRBJ1-1,TRBV11-3
CASSLGQRNYGYTF,TGTGCCAGCTCACTCGGACAGAGGAACTATGGCTACACCTTC,few,-,TRBJ1-2,TRBV18
CASRSAEGIGDNQPQHF,TGTGCCAGCAGATCCGCGGAAGGGATAGGAGACAATCAGCCCCAGCATTTT,-,-,TRBJ1-5,TRBV28
CASSRGGVGETQYF,TGCGCCAGCAGCCGAGGAGGGGTGGGGGAGACCCAGTACTTC,-,-,TRBJ2-5,TRBV5-1
CASRGSTDTQYF,TGTGCCAGCAGGGGGAGCACAGATACGCAGTATTTT,-,-,TRBJ2-3,TRBV6-1
CASSLVTEGETQYF,TGTGCCAGCAGCTTGGTCACCGAGGGGGAGACCCAGTACTTC,-,-,TRBJ2-5,TRBV11-2
CASSLAGGMNTEAFF,TGCGCCAGCAGCTTGGCCGGAGGCATGAACACTGAAGCTTTCTTT,-,-,TRBJ1-1,TRBV5-1
CASSLEGGGATNEKLFF,TGTGCCAGCAGCTTAGAAGGAGGCGGGGCCACTAATGAAAAACTGTTTTTT,few,-,TRBJ1-4,TRBV7-8
CASSLGASGTYEQYF,TGTGCCAGCAGCTTAGGGGCTAGCGGAACCTACGAGCAGTACTTC,-,TRBD2,TRBJ2-7,TRBV7-2
CASSGQGEQYF,TGTGCCAGCAGTGGACAAGGGGAGCAGTACTTC,-,-,TRBJ2-7,TRBV6-1
CAISENNQPQHF,TGTGCCATCAGTGAGAACAATCAGCCCCAGCATTTT,-,-,TRBJ1-5,TRBV6-6
CASSLGLRAEQYF,TGCGCCAGCAGCTTGGGGCTTAGGGCCGAGCAGTACTTC,once,-,TRBJ2-7,TRBV5-1
CAWSSGLAGFTGELFF,TGTGCCTGGAGCTCTGGACTAGCGGGATTCACCGGGGAGCTGTTTTTT,-,TRBD2,TRBJ2-2,TRBV30
CASRTEFSSGNTIYF,TGTGCCAGCAGGACAGAATTTAGCTCTGGAAACACCATATATTTT,-,-,TRBJ1-3,TRBV7-2
CASGSGGTDTQYF,TGCGCCAGCGGGAGCGGGGGCACAGATACGCAGTATTTT,-,TRBD2,TRBJ2-3,TRBV10-1
CSVFGGLADTQYF,TGCAGCGTTTTTGGGGGGCTGGCAGATACGCAGTATTTT,-,-,TRBJ2-3,TRBV29-1
CASSWGLQSSYEQYF,TGTGCCAGCAGCTGGGGACTCCAGAGCTCCTACGAGCAGTACTTC,-,-,TRBJ2-7,TRBV5-4
CASSLETGPGGTDTQYF,TGTGCCAGCAGCTTGGAAACAGGACCAGGGGGCACAGATACGCAGTATTTT,-,-,TRBJ2-3,TRBV5-4
CASSFDRAYSNQPQHF,TGTGCCAGTAGTTTTGACAGGGCATATAGCAATCAGCCCCAGCATTTT,-,TRBD1,TRBJ1-5,TRBV19
CASSSASYNEQFF,TGTGCCAGCAGTTCCGCCTCCTACAATGAGCAGTTCTTC,-,-,TRBJ2-1,TRBV27
CASSESQGWNSPLHF,TGTGCCAGCAGTGAATCTCAGGGGTGGAATTCACCCCTCCACTTT,-,-,TRBJ1-6,TRBV25-1
CASSLIGAGYEQYF,TGTGCCAGCAGTTTAATCGGGGCAGGCTACGAGCAGTACTTC,-,-,TRBJ2-7,TRBV27
CASSFDRVWDTEAFF,TGTGCCAGCAGTTTCGACAGGGTATGGGACACTGAAGCTTTCTTT,-,TRBD1,TRBJ1-1,TRBV28
CASSRGTVSTDTQYF,TGTGCCAGCAGCCGGGGAACAGTCAGCACAGATACGCAGTATTTT,-,-,TRBJ2-3,TRBV11-3
CASSPGGAGTDTQYF,TGTGCCAGCAGCCCCGGGGGGGCGGGAACAGATACGCAGTATTTT,-,TRBD2,TRBJ2-3,TRBV5-4
CASSAGTGVSTEAFF,TGCGCCAGCAGCGCCGGGACAGGGGTAAGCACTGAAGCTTTCTTT,-,TRBD1,TRBJ1-1,TRBV5-1
CASSSEGTGNEKLFF,TGCGCCAGCAGCTCCGAAGGGACAGGGAATGAAAAACTGTTTTTT,-,TRBD1,TRBJ1-4,TRBV5-1
CASSPRTGGYYGYTF,TGTGCCAGCAGCCCTCGGACGGGAGGGTACTATGGCTACACCTTC,-,-,TRBJ1-2,TRBV7-2
CASSASSGANVLTF,TGTGCCAGCAGTGCTAGCTCTGGGGCCAACGTCCTGACTTTC,-,-,TRBJ2-6,TRBV6-5
CASSQGGGRANTEAFF,TGCGCCAGCAGCCAAGGCGGAGGGAGGGCCAACACTGAAGCTTTCTTT,-,-,TRBJ1-1,TRBV4-3
CASSLGLAGPDTQYF,TGTGCCAGCAGCTTAGGACTAGCGGGACCAGATACGCAGTATTTT,few,TRBD2,TRBJ2-3,TRBV7-2